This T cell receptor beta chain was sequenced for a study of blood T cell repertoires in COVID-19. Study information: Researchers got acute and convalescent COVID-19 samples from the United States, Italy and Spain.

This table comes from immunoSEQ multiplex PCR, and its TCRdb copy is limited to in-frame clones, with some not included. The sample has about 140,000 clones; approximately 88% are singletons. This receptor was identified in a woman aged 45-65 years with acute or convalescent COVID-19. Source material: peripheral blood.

DNA for the CDR3: TGTGCCAGCAGCAGGGGGCGCGAGACCCAGTACTTC. Translation: CASSRGRETQYF. The V call is TRBV11-3, the J call TRBJ2-5; 7 nucleotides align to TRBD1. From germline, CDR1 is SGHNT and CDR2 YENEEA. The CDR3 is made up of 12 amino acids. The J segment lost 5 bases and the V segment lost 5 bases, leaving 2 bases of the junction unmatched.